Below are 30 T cell receptor beta chains sequenced from a single sample in a study of cytomegalovirus exposure and HLA in healthy donors. With 60 Vbeta and 13 Jbeta primers, the PCR was carried out. TCRdb's copy holds only in-frame clones and misses some; the assay was immunoSEQ multiplex PCR. Of 140,000 to 150,000 clones detected, about four fifths appear once; the ten largest clones hold more than 3.5%. The sample was PBMCs. The receptors shown here come from a woman in her thirties or forties in good health and CMV-seropositive.

The rearrangement joins TRBV2 to TRBJ2-3; TRBD2 is a possible D gene (6 bases). This CDR3 region has 15 residues. Germline V lookup: CDR1 SNHLY, CDR2 FYNNEI. The V end lost 4 bases, the J end lost 4 bases, and 15 bases lay between the germline ends. For the CDR3, the DNA is TGTGCCAGCAGTGCGGCGGGGAGAACTTCAGATACGCAGTATTTT. Amino acids: CASSAAGRTSDTQYF.

The gene calls are TRBV9 and TRBJ1-4; 10 bases map to TRBD1. Germline loops: CDR1 SGDLS, CDR2 YYNGEE. The CDR3 spans 16 residues. J gave up 5 bases and V 4 bases, and 8 bases lay outside the gene matches. This CDR3 is CASSLSPGQGNEKLFF. The CDR3 coding sequence is TGTGCCAGCAGCTTGTCCCCGGGACAGGGGAATGAAAAACTGTTTTTT.

The chain carries TRBV6-5 and TRBJ1-1, with 9 bases fitting TRBD1. The germline CDR1 and CDR2 sequences are MNHEY and SVGAGI. The CDR3 extends over 15 amino acids. Trimming cost V 7 bases and J 1 base; bases outside gene matches: 7. CDR3 residues: CASIPRTGANTEAFF. The CDR3 nucleotides are TGTGCCAGCATTCCTAGGACAGGGGCGAACACTGAAGCTTTCTTT.

CDR3 sequence: CASSLSFSYNEQFF. CDR3 coding DNA: TGTGCCAGCAGTTTGAGCTTCTCCTACAATGAGCAGTTCTTC. The chain combines TRBV27 with TRBJ2-1; D not resolved. The germline gives CDR1 MNHEY, CDR2 SMNVEV (reference sequence). V lost 3 bases to trimming and J lost 0 bases, with 6 bases between them. CDR3 length equals 14 residues.

The rearrangement uses TRBV9 and TRBJ2-4; a possible D gene is TRBD1 (6 bases). V was cut by 3 bases and J by 0 bases, with 13 bases left in between. The CDR3 has 16 amino acids. Germline V CDR1 and CDR2: SGDLS, YYNGEE. CDR3 DNA: TGTGCCAGCAGCGAGACAGGTGCCTTAGCCAAAAACATTCAGTACTTC. This sequence encodes CASSETGALAKNIQYF.

This clone was detected a few times. The chain carries TRBV11-3 and TRBJ2-2; D call uncertain. CDR1 SGHNT and CDR2 YENEEA come from the germline V gene. V was cut by 1 base and J by 5 bases, with 5 bases left in between. The CDR3 consists of 13 residues. The CDR3 protein is CASSLVGTGELFF. The DNA of the CDR3 is TGTGCCAGCAGCTTAGTCGGGACCGGGGAGCTGTTTTTT.

Remarks on this clone: The junction and the germline gene differ at one end; a read error may be behind it. The V and J genes are TRBV5-6 and TRBJ1-1; 8 bases match TRBD1. The germline V gene has CDR1 SGHDT and CDR2 YYEEEE. This CDR3 region has 15 residues. This CDR3 reads CASSQNRDRNPEAFF. CDR3 nucleotides: TGTGCCAGCAGCCAGAACCGGGACAGGAACCCTGAAGCTTTCTTT.

CDR3: CASSNQGGYGYTF. As DNA, the CDR3 is TGTGCCAGTAGTAACCAGGGGGGCTATGGCTACACCTTC. The chain links TRBV19 to TRBJ1-2; the match to TRBD1 covers 7 bases. V was clipped by 4 bases and J by 4 bases; unmatched bases: 3. CDR1 and CDR2 from the germline V gene are LNHDA and SQIVND (reference sequence). The CDR3 extends over 13 amino acids.

Notes on this clone: Mismatch with germline at one junction end may stem from a read error. V gene TRBV7-9 combines with J gene TRBJ2-7; D possibly corresponds to TRBD2 (7 bases). Germline V gene lookup returns CDR1 SEHNR and CDR2 FQNEAQ (reference sequence). This CDR3 is 16 amino acids long. CDR3 DNA: TGTTCCAGCAGCTTACACAGGGAAACGGGGAGGGGCGAGCAGTACTTC. This gives the protein CSSSLHRETGRGEQYF. Looking up the rest from reference TRBV7-9 and TRBJ2-7 gives the full variable domain: DTGVSQNPRHKITKRGQNVTFRCDPISEHNRLYWYRQTLGQGPEFLTYFQNEAQLEKSRLLSDRFSAERPKGSFSTLEIQRTEQGDSAMYLCSSSLHRETGRGEQYFGPGTRLTVT.

The chain combines TRBV28 with TRBJ1-5; tentative D call: TRBD1 (6 bases). CDR3 size: 15 residues. Germline V gene data show CDR1 as MDHEN and CDR2 as SYDVKM. V lost 8 bases and J lost 6, with 20 bases in between. In DNA, the CDR3 is TGTGCCAGCCGCAAGAAAACAGGGTTCGCTCAGCCCCAGCATTTT. Translated: CASRKKTGFAQPQHF. The entire variable domain, with the rest obtained from reference TRBV28 and TRBJ1-5, is as follows: DVKVTQSSRYLVKRTGEKVFLECVQDMDHENMFWYRQDPGLGLRLIYFSYDVKMKEKGDIPEGYSVSREKKERFSLILESASTNQTSMYLCASRKKTGFAQPQHFGDGTRLSIL.

This rearrangement joins TRBV7-2 to TRBJ2-7; 8 positions agree with TRBD1. CDR3 length equals 14 residues. The V and J ends lost 1 base and 4 bases, in that order; junction bases with no gene match: 3. Germline CDR1 reads SGHTA; CDR2 reads FQGNSA. DNA of the CDR3: TGTGCCAGCAGCTTAGGTCGGACAGGGTACGAGCAGTACTTC. This gives the protein CASSLGRTGYEQYF.

This rearrangement joins TRBV5-4 to TRBJ2-3; 16 bases map to TRBD2. Unmatched junction bases numbered 8, after V lost 4 bases and J lost 3 bases. The germline V gene has CDR1 SGHNT and CDR2 YYREEE (reference sequence). There are 18 residues in the CDR3. CDR3: CASSTPGTSGGGTDTQYF. In DNA, the CDR3 is TGTGCCAGCAGCACCCCCGGGACTAGCGGGGGGGGAACAGATACGCAGTATTTT.

The chain links TRBV9 to TRBJ2-1, with D tentatively TRBD1 (5 bases). V lost 3 bases to trimming and J lost 5 bases, with 15 bases between them. The CDR3 covers 15 residues. The germline V gene encodes CDR1 SGDLS and CDR2 YYNGEE. CDR3 residues: CASSARQGANNEQFF. The CDR3, as DNA: TGTGCCAGCAGCGCAAGACAAGGGGCCAACAATGAGCAGTTCTTC.

The chain has TRBV21-1 and TRBJ1-4; the DNA was not compared with TRBD1, the D call given in the table. TRBV21-1 is reported as a pseudogene. CDR3 size: 15 residues. The CDR3 DNA reads TGTGCCAGCAGCAAAGCGCCACAGGGAGATGAAAAACTGTTTTTT. Translating it yields CASSKAPQGDEKLFF.

This chain connects TRBV2 to TRBJ2-2, with TRBD1 matching over 9 bases. Germline values: CDR1 SNHLY, CDR2 FYNNEI. V lost 9 bases to trimming and J lost 6 bases; unmatched junction nucleotides: 5. The CDR3 runs 13 residues. Written as DNA, the CDR3 is TGTGCCAGTCAGGGACAGGGCTCCGGGGAGCTGTTTTTT. Translated, it gives CASQGQGSGELFF.

V and J are TRBV19 and TRBJ2-2; tentatively, D is TRBD2 (6 bases). The CDR3 contains 15 residues. Germline V gene sequence: CDR1 LNHDA, CDR2 SQIVND (reference sequence). Trimming pared 4 bases from V and 5 bases from J, leaving 14 bases between. This CDR3 is CASSSGVRGTGELFF. The CDR3 coding sequence is TGTGCCAGTAGTAGCGGGGTTAGAGGGACCGGGGAGCTGTTTTTT.

V usage is TRBV11-3 and J usage is TRBJ2-1; 7 bases fit TRBD2. V was pared by 1 base and J by 2 bases, with 11 bases of the junction left unmatched. CDR3 length: 18 amino acids. Germline V gene sequence: CDR1 SGHNT, CDR2 YENEEA. The chain's CDR3 is CASSLAAGEFGAYNEQFF. The CDR3 region has the DNA TGTGCCAGCAGCTTAGCCGCGGGAGAGTTCGGGGCCTACAATGAGCAGTTCTTC.

The chain is built from TRBV5-5 and TRBJ2-6; the D is unclear. Germline V lookup: CDR1 SGHKS, CDR2 YYEKEE (reference sequence). This CDR3 spans 17 amino acids. V was shortened by 4 bases and J by 4 bases, with 18 bases between the two germline ends. Here the CDR3 DNA reads TGTGCCAGCAGCCCGGTAGACGCGGTCCCCGGGGCCAACGTCCTGACTTTC. It codes for CASSPVDAVPGANVLTF.

The table lists this clone with a count of one. The rearrangement links TRBV13 to TRBJ2-7; D possibly corresponds to TRBD2 (7 bases). The germline V and J ends were trimmed by 2 bases and 0 bases, with 17 bases remaining between them. Germline V gene sequence: CDR1 PRHDT, CDR2 FYEKMQ (reference sequence). This CDR3 contains 17 residues. CDR3 sequence: CASSLRGGVGSSYEQYF. The CDR3 nucleotides read TGTGCCAGCAGCTTAAGGGGGGGGGTGGGGAGCTCCTACGAGCAGTACTTC.

This clone turned up a few times. The chain carries TRBV7-3 and TRBJ2-3, with 8 bases lining up with TRBD2. Germline CDR1 reads SGHTA; CDR2 reads FQGTGA. The length of the CDR3 is 15 residues. With V trimmed by 0 bases and J by 7 bases, 6 bases remained unmatched. The CDR3 DNA reads TGTGCCAGCAGCTTAACGGGAGCGGGGGAGCATACGCAGTATTTT. This encodes CASSLTGAGEHTQYF.

CDR3 DNA: TGTGCCAGCAGCTTCGGGGACTCAGGCTACGAGCAGTACTTC. This sequence encodes CASSFGDSGYEQYF. The chain couples TRBV5-6 to TRBJ2-7; D possibly corresponds to TRBD2 (6 bases). This CDR3 is 14 amino acids long. In germline, CDR1 is SGHDT, CDR2 YYEEEE. The V and J ends lost 2 bases and 3 bases respectively, with 12 bases between them.

This chain links TRBV23-1 with TRBJ1-1; D is undetermined. TRBV23-1 is an open reading frame whose function is uncertain. The CDR3 contains 15 residues. V lost 3 bases to trimming and J lost 11 bases, with 22 bases between them. CDR3 region: CASSQRVCGRLGAFF. The CDR3 coding sequence is TGCGCCAGCAGTCAGAGGGTTTGTGGCAGGTTGGGGGCTTTCTTT.

This chain uses TRBV19 with TRBJ2-3; 9 positions match TRBD1. The trim removed 4 bases at V and 0 bases at J, leaving 11 bases unmatched. The CDR3 length is 18 residues. CDR1 and CDR2 (germline): LNHDA, SQIVND (reference sequence). Written as DNA, the CDR3 is TGTGCCAGTAGTACAGCCTCCGGGACAGGGACAAGCACAGATACGCAGTATTTT. It yields the protein CASSTASGTGTSTDTQYF.

The chain uses TRBV6-5 and TRBJ2-3, with TRBD2 as a possible D gene (6 bases). This CDR3 is 16 amino acids long. Between the trimmed V and J ends, which lost 2 bases and 11 bases, there was a span of 23 bases. Germline CDR1 reads MNHEY; CDR2 reads SVGAGI. This chain's CDR3 is CASSYGAARVHGRQYF. DNA of the CDR3: TGTGCCAGCAGTTACGGGGCGGCCAGAGTCCACGGGAGGCAGTATTTT.

This chain's CDR3 is CASSLQGNYGYTF. The CDR3 bases are TGTGCCAGCTCACTTCAGGGTAACTATGGCTACACCTTC. The chain links TRBV18 to TRBJ1-2; D is perhaps TRBD1 (5 bases). V dropped 4 bases and J dropped 1 base, with 7 bases sitting between them. Germline assignment: CDR1 KGHSH and CDR2 LQKENI. This CDR3 contains 13 residues.

V usage is TRBV6-5 and J usage is TRBJ2-2, with 7 positions matching TRBD1. This CDR3 contains 15 residues. J was trimmed by 7 bases and V by 8 bases; bases with no gene match: 13. Germline assignment: CDR1 MNHEY and CDR2 SVGAGI. DNA for the CDR3: TGTGCCAGCGGGTCGACGGGACAGAGAAACGGGGAGCTGTTTTTT. Translating gives CASGSTGQRNGELFF.

The rearrangement joins TRBV7-3 to TRBJ2-1; 12 bases match TRBD2. Germline CDR1 SGHTA, CDR2 FQGTGA. The CDR3 is 15 residues long. J lost 3 bases, V lost 6 bases, and 3 bases had no gene match. CDR3 protein: CASSPGLAGYNEQFF. CDR3 in DNA: TGTGCCAGCAGTCCGGGACTAGCGGGCTACAATGAGCAGTTCTTC.

The rearrangement links TRBV5-1 to TRBJ1-6, with 8 bases lining up with TRBD1. Trimming took 5 bases from V and 10 from J; bases not matched to a gene: 5. The CDR3 has 13 residues. Germline CDR1 SGHRS, CDR2 YFSETQ. The CDR3 DNA reads as TGCGCCAGCAGGCCAGGGGGCTCCTCACCCCTCCACTTT. Translated: CASRPGGSSPLHF.

The chain is built from TRBV28 and TRBJ2-5, with 9 bases aligning to TRBD1. J lost 4 bases, V lost 7 bases, and 7 bases had no gene match. The CDR3 loop spans 14 amino acids. Germline CDR1 reads MDHEN; CDR2 reads SYDVKM. The CDR3 sequence: CASIPGQGSETQYF. In nucleotides, the CDR3 is TGTGCCAGCATCCCGGGACAGGGTTCAGAGACCCAGTACTTC.

The chain has TRBV7-6 and TRBJ2-7, with 12 bases fitting TRBD2. The V gene end was trimmed by 5 bases and the J gene end by 5 bases; junction bases not matched to a gene: 19. CDR1 and CDR2 (germline): SGHVS, FNYEAQ. This CDR3 has 19 residues. The CDR3 nucleotides read TGTGCCAGCAGCGGGGCGACTAGCGGGAGCCCCAGGAGGTCTCACGAGCAGTACTTC. Translated: CASSGATSGSPRRSHEQYF.